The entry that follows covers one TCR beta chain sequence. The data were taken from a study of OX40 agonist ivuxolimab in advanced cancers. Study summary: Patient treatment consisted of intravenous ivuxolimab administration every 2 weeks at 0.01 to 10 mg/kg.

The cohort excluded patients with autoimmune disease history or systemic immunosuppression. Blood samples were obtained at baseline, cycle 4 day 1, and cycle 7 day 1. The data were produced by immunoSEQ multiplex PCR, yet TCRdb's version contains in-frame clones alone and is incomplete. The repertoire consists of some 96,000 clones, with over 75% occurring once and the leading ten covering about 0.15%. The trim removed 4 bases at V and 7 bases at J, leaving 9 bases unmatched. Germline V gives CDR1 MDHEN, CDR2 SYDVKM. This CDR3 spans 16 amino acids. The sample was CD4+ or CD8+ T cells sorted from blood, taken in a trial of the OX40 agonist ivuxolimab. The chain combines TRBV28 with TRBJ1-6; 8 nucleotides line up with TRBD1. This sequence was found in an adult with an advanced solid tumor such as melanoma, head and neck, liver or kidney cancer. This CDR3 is CASSSAYRGGNSPLHF. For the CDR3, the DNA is TGTGCCAGCAGTTCGGCGTACAGGGGGGGGAATTCACCCCTCCACTTT.